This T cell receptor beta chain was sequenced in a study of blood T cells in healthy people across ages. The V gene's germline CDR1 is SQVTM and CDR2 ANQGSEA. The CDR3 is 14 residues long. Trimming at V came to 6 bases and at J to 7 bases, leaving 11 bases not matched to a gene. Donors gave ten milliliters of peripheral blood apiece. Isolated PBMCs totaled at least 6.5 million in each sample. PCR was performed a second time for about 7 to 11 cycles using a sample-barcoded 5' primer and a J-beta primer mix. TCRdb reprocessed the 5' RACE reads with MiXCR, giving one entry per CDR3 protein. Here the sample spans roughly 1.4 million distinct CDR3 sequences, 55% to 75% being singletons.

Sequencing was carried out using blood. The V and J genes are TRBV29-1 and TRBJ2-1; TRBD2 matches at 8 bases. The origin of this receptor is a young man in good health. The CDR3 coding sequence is TGCAGCGTGGAGCGGGGGTTCGGCAATAATGAGCAGTTCTTC. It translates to CSVERGFGNNEQFF.